This T cell receptor (beta chain) was recovered during a study of CD8 T cells in ankylosing spondylitis. TCRdb reanalysed the 5' RACE reads using MiXCR and keeps one entry per CDR3 protein. The sample has roughly 86,000 distinct CDR3 sequences; about 9.1% are singletons. This clonotype has at least ten counts. Input material: blood, either unsorted or a sorted T cell fraction (not recorded which). The receptor comes from a male donor with ankylosing spondylitis or in good health (not recorded which).

This CDR3 is CASSSAQRGHQETQYF. In DNA form, the CDR3 reads TGTGCCAGCAGTTCCGCCCAGCGGGGGCACCAAGAGACCCAGTACTTC. The chain carries TRBV6-5 and TRBJ2-5; TRBD2 matches at 8 bases. Looked up from germline, CDR1 is MNHEY and CDR2 is SVGAGI. The CDR3 has 16 amino acids. With V trimmed by 4 bases and J by 0 bases, 7 bases remained unmatched.